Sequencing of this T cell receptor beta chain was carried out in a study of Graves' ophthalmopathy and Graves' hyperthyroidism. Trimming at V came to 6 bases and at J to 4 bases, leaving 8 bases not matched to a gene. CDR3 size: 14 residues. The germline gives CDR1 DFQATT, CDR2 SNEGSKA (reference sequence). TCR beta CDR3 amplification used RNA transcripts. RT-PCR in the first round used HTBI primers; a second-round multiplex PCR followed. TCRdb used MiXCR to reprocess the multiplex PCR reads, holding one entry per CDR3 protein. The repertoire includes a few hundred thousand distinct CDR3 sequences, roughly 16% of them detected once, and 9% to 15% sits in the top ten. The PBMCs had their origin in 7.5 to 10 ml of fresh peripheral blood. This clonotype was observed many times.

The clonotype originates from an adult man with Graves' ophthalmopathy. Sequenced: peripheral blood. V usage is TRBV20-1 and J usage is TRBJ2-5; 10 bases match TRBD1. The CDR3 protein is CSASSGTGAETQYF. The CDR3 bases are TGCAGTGCCAGCTCCGGGACAGGGGCAGAGACCCAGTACTTC.